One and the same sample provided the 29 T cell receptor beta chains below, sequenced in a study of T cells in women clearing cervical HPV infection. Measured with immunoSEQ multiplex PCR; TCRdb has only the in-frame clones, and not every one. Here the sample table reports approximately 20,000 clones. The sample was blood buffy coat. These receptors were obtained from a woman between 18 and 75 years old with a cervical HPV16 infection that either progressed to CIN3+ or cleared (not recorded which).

The CDR3 loop reads CASSLATGANVLTF. CDR3 DNA (partial): TGCGCCAGCAGCTTGGCTACTGGGGCCAACGTC. This rearrangement joins TRBV5-1 to TRBJ2-6, with unresolved D. The CDR3 extends 3 residues past the end of the read, so its final part is completed from the germline J gene. This CDR3 region has 14 residues. CDR1 is SGHRS, CDR2 YFSETQ, per germline. Trimming left V 0 bases short and J 2 bases short, with 3 bases between.

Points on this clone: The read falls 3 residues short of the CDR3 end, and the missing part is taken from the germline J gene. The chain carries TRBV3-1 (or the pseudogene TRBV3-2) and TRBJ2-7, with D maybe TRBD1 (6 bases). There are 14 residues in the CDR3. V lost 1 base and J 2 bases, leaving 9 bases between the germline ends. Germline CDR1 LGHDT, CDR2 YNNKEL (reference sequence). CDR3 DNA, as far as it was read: TGTGCCAGCAGCCAAGGGTCAGGGGCCTACGAG. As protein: CASSQGSGAYE. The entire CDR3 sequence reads CASSQGSGAYEQYF.

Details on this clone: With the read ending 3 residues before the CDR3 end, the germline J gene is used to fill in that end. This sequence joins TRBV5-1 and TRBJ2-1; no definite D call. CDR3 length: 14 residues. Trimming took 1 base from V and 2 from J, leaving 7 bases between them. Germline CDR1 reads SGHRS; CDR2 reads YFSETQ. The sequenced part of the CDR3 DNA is TGCGCCAGCAGCTTGTCGCCGGCCTACAATGAG. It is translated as CASSLSPAYNE. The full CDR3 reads CASSLSPAYNEQFF.

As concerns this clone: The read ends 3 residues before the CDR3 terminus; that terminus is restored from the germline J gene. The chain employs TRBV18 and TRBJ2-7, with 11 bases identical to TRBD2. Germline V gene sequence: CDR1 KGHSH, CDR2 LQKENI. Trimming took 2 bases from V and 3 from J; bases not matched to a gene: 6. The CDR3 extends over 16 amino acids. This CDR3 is CASSPTSGGARYEQYF. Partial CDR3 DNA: TGTGCCAGCTCACCAACTAGCGGGGGAGCTCGCTACGAG.

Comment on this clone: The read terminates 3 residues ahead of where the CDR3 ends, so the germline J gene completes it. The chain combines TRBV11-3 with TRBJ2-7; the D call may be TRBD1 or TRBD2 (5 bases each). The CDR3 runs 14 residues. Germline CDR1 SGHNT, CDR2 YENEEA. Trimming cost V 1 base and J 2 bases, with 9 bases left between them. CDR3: CASSLGGAAYEQYF. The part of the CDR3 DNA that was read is TGTGCCAGCAGCTTAGGAGGGGCCGCCTACGAG.

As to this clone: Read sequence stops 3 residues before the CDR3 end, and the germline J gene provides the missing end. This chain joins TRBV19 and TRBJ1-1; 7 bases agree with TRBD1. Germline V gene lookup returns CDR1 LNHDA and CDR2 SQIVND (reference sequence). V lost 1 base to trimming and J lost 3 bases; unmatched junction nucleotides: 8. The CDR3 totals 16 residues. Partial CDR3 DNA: TGTGCCAGTAGTATAGGAGGGGGCGAGGTGGACACTGAA. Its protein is CASSIGGGEVDTE. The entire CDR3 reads CASSIGGGEVDTEAFF.

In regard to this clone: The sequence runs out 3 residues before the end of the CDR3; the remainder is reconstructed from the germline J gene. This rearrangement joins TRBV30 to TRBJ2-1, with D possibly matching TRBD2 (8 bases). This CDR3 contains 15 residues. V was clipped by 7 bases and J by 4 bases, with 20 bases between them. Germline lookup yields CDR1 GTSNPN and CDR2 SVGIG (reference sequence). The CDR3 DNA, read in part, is TGTGCCTTAAAAGGGGGCGGGGGGAATTACAATGAG. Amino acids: CALKGGGGNYNE. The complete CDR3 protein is CALKGGGGNYNEQFF.

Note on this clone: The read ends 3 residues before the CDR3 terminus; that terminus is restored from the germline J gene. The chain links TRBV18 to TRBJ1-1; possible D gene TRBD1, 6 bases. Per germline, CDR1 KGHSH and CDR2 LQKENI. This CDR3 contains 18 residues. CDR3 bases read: TGTGCCAGCTCACCACCTGCTAGCGGGGGGGCCTTCTCCTACGAG. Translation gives CASSPPASGGAFSYE. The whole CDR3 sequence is CASSPPASGGAFSYEAFF.

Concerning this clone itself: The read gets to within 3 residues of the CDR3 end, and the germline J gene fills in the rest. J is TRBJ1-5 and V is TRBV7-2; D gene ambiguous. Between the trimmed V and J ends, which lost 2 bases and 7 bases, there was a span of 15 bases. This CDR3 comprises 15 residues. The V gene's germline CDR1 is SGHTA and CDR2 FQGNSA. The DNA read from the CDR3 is TGTGCCAGCAGCTTAACGTCCGGGGTAGAGCAGCCC. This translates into CASSLTSGVEQP. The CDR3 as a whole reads CASSLTSGVEQPQHF. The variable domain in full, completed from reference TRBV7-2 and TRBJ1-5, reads GAGVSQSPSNKVTEKGKDVELRCDPISGHTALYWYRQSLGQGLEFLIYFQGNSAPDKSGLPSDRFSAERTGGSVSTLTIQRTQQEDSAVYLCASSLTSGVEQPQHFGDGTRLSIL.

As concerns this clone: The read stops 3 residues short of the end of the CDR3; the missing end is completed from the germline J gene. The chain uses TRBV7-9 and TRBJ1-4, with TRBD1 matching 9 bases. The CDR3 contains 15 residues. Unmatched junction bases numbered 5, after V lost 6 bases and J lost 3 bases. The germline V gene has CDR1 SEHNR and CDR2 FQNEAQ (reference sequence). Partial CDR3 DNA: TGTGCCAGCAGACCGACAGGGGGAGCTAATGAAAAA. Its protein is CASRPTGGANEK. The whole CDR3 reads CASRPTGGANEKLFF.

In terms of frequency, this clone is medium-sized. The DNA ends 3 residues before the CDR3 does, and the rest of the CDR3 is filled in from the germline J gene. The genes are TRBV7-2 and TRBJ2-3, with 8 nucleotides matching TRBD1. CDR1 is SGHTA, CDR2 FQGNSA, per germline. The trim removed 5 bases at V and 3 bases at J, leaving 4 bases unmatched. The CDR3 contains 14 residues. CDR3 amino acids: CASSPRQGTDTQYF. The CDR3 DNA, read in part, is TGTGCCAGCAGCCCACGACAGGGGACAGATACG.

CDR3 DNA (partial): TGCAGTGCCGGGAGGGGAGGGGGCTTCTCTGAA. It translates to CSAGRGGGFSE. The full CDR3 is CSAGRGGGFSEAFF. The gene calls are TRBV20-1 and TRBJ1-1; 7 nucleotides line up with TRBD1. Coverage ceases 3 residues before the CDR3 finishes, and the germline J gene fills in the end. V lost 6 bases and J lost 6; bases outside the gene matches: 13. Per germline, CDR1 DFQATT and CDR2 SNEGSKA (reference sequence). The length of the CDR3 is 14 residues.

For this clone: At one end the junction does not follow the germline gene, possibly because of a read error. The CDR3 protein is CASSQGGLLAGDTQYF. The DNA read from the CDR3 is TGCGCCAGCAGCCAAGGCGGCCTTCTAGCAGGTGATACG. This chain links TRBV4-2 with TRBJ2-3; tentative D call: TRBD2 (5 bases). The read terminates 3 residues before the CDR3 end, so the remaining end is supplied by the germline J gene. Germline V gene data show CDR1 as LGHNA and CDR2 as YNFKEQ. CDR3 length: 16 amino acids.

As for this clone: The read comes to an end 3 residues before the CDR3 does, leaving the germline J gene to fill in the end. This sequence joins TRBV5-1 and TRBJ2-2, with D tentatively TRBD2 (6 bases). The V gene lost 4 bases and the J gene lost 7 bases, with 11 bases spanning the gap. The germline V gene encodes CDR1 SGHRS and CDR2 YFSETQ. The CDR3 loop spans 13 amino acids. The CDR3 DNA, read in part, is TGCGCCAGCAGCAGGCGGGGAAGCGGGGAG. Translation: CASSRRGSGE. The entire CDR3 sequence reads CASSRRGSGELFF.

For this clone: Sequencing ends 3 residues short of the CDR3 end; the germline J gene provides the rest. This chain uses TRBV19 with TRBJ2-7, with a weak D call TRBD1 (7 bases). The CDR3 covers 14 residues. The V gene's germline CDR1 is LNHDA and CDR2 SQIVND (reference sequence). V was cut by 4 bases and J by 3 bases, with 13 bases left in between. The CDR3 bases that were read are TGTGCCAGTAGTACGCGGGACAGATACTACGAG. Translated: CASSTRDRYYE. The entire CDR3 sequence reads CASSTRDRYYEQYF.

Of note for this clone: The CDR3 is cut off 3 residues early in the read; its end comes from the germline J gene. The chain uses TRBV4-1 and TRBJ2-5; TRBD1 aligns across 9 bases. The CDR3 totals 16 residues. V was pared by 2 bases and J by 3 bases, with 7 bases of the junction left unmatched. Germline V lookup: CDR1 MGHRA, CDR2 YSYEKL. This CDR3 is CASSQPRTGVKETQYF. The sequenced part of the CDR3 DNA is TGCGCCAGCAGCCAACCACGGACAGGGGTCAAAGAGACC.

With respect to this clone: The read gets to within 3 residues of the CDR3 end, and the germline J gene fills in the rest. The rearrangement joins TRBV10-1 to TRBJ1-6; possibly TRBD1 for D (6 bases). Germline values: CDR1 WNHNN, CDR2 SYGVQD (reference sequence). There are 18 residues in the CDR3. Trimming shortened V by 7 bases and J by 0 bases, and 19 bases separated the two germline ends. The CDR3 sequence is CASTRQRQDSSYNSPLHF. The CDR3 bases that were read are TGCGCCAGCACCAGACAAAGACAGGATAGCTCCTATAATTCACCC.

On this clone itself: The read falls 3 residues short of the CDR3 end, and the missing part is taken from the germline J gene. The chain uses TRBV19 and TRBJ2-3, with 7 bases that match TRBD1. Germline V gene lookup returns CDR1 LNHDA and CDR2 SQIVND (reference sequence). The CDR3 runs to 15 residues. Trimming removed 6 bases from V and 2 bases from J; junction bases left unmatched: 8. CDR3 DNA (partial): TGTGCCAGTAGGGGCCGGGACAGCCACACAGATACG. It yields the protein CASRGRDSHTDT. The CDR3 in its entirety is CASRGRDSHTDTQYF.

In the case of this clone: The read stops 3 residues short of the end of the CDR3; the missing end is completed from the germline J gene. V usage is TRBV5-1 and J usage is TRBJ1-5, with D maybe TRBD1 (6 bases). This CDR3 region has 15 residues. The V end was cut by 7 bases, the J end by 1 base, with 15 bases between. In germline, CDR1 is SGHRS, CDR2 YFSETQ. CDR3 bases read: TGCGCCAGCGTGGGGGGGGCGAGGAGCAATCAGCCC. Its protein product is CASVGGARSNQP. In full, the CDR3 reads CASVGGARSNQPQHF.

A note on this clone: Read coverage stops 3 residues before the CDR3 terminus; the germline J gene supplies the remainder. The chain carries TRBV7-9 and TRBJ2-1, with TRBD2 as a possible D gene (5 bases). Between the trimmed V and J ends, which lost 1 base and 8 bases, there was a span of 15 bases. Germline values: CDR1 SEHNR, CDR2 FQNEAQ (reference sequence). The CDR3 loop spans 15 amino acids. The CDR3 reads CASSLVELAGDEQFF. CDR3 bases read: TGTGCCAGCAGCTTAGTGGAGCTAGCTGGTGATGAG.

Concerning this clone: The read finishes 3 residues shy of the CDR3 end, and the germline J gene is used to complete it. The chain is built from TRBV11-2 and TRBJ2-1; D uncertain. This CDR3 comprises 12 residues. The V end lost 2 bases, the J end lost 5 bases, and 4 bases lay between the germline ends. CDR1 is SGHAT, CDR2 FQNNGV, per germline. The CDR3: CASSLRDNEQFF. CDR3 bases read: TGTGCCAGCAGCTTAAGGGACAATGAG.

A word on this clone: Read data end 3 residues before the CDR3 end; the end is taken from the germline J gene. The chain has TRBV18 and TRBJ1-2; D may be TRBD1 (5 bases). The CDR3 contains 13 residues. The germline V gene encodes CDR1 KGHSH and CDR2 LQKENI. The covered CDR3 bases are TGTGCCAGCTCACCACCGGGGCGTGGAGGC. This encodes CASSPPGRGG. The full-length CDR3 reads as CASSPPGRGGYTF.

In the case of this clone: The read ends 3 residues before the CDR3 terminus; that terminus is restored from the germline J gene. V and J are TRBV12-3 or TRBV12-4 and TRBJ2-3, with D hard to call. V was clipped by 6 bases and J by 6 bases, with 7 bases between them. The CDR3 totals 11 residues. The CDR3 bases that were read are TGTGCCAGCAGGGCCTGGGATACG. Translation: CASRAWDT. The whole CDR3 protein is CASRAWDTQYF.

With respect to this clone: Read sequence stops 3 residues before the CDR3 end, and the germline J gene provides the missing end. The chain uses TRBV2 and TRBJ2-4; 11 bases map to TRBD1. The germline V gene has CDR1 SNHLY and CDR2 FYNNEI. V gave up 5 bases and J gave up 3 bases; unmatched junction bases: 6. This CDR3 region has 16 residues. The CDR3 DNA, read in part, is TGTGCCAGCAGTCCGGGACAGGGGGGTGTCAAAAACATT. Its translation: CASSPGQGGVKNI. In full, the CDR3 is CASSPGQGGVKNIQYF.

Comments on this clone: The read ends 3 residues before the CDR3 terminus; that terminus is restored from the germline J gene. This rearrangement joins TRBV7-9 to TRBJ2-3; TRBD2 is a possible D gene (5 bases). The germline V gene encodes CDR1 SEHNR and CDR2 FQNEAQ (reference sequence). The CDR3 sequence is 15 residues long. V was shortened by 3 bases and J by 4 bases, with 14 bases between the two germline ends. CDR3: CASSLDLLGSDTQYF. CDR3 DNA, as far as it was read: TGTGCCAGCAGCTTGGACTTACTAGGTTCAGATACG.

The DNA read from the CDR3 is TGTGCCAGCAGTTACTCAATCGGTCGAGACTCCTACGAG. This codes for CASSYSIGRDSYE. The CDR3 in full is CASSYSIGRDSYEQYF. The chain links TRBV6-2 or TRBV6-3 to TRBJ2-7, with unresolved D. Read sequence stops 3 residues before the CDR3 end, and the germline J gene provides the missing end. The V and J ends lost 0 bases and 0 bases respectively, with 12 bases between them. Germline V gene lookup returns CDR1 MNHEY and CDR2 SVGEGT. This CDR3 comprises 16 residues.

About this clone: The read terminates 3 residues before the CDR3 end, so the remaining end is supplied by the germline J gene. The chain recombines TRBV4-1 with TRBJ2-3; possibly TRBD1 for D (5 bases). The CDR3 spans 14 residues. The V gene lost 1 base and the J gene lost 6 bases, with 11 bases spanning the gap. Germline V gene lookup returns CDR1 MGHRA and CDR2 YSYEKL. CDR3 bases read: TGCGCCAGCAGCCAAGGACAGCCGCCGGATACG. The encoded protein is CASSQGQPPDT. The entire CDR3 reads CASSQGQPPDTQYF.

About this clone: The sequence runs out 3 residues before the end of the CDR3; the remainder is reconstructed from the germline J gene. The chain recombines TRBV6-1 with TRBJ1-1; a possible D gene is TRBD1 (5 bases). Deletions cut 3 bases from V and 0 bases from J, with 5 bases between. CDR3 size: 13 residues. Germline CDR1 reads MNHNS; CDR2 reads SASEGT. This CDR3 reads CASSEGLNTEAFF. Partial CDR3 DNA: TGTGCCAGCAGTGAGGGGCTGAACACTGAA.

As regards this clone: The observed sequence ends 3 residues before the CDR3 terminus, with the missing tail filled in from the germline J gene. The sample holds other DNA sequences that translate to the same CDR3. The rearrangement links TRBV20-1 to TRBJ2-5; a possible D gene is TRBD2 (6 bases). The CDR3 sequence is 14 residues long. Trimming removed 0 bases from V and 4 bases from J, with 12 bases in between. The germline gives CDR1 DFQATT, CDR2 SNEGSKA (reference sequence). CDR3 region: CSARDRRGGETQYF. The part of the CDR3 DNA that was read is TGCAGTGCTAGAGATCGGAGGGGAGGAGAGACC.